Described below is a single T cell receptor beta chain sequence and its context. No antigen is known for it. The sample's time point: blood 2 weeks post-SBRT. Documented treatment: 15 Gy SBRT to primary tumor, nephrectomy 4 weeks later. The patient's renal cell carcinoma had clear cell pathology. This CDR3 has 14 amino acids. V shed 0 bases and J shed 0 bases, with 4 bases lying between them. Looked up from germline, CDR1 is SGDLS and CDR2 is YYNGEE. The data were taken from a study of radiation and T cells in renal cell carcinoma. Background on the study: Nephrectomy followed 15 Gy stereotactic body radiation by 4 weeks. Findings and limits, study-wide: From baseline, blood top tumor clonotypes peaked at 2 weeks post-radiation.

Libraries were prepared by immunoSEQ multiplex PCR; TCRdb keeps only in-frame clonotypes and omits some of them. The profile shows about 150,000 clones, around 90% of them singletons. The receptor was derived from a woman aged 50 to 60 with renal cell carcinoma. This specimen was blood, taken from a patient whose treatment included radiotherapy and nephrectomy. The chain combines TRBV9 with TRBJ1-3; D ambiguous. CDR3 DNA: TGTGCCAGCAGCGTAGGGATCTCTGGAAACACCATATATTTT. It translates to CASSVGISGNTIYF. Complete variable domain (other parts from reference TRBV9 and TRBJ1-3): DSGVTQTPKHLITATGQRVTLRCSPRSGDLSVYWYQQSLDQGLQFLIQYYNGEERAKGNILERFSAQQFPDLHSELNLSSLELGDSALYFCASSVGISGNTIYFGEGSWLTVV.